This T cell receptor beta chain was recovered during a study of shared clonotypes between healthy human individuals. As for this clone: Its antigen is not identified.

Study findings and constraints: The study found about 5% of naive CD4 clonotypes shared across several donors. Owing to a small donor count, the genetic and exposure-history diversity represented was limited.

Some 30,000 T cell genomes, or roughly 200 ng DNA, went into the sorted-subset replicate PCRs. Generated by immunoSEQ multiplex PCR, the TCRdb table keeps only in-frame clones and is missing some. The table shows approximately 2.5 million clones, with approximately 94% occurring only once. There were no recent acute infections or vaccinations among the donors, who were healthy HIV-negative adults. The TCR was taken from a man aged 18-30 years in good health. Sequences were obtained from naive CD4+ T cells sorted from blood. Subset specified: CD45RA+ positively selected.

Here the CDR3 DNA reads TGTGCCAGCAGTGAAGTTCCTCAGGGGGCTCGTGGGGCCAACGTCCTGACTTTC. This codes for CASSEVPQGARGANVLTF. The V gene is TRBV6-1, the J gene TRBJ2-6; TRBD1 aligns across 8 bases. The germline V gene encodes CDR1 MNHNS and CDR2 SASEGT. J lost 3 bases, V lost 1 base, and 8 bases had no gene match. The CDR3 extends over 18 amino acids.